This T cell receptor beta chain was sequenced for a study of T-cell reconstitution after alpha-beta-depleted transplantation in children. Germline-derived CDR1 and CDR2 are MNHEY and SMNVEV (reference sequence). Trimming shortened V by 6 bases and J by 3 bases, and 20 bases separated the two germline ends. The CDR3 extends over 16 amino acids. Unique molecular identifiers were built into the TCRbeta library. MiXCR, applied by TCRdb to the PCR reads, yields one record per CDR3 protein. The sample contains over 400,000 distinct CDR3 sequences, 12% of which appear only once. Material: PBMCs from the stem cell graft donor, obtained from the stem cell graft. The sequence was obtained from a human donor who donated a stem cell graft to a child with combined immunodeficiency. This rearrangement joins TRBV27 to TRBJ1-1; D remains ambiguous. CDR3 DNA sequence: TGTGCCAGCAGCCCGTCGCGTTGGTATGTGGACACTGAAGCTTTCTTT. It encodes CASSPSRWYVDTEAFF.